This T cell receptor (beta chain) was sequenced in a study of beta chain features in type 1 diabetes. Each of the CD4+ naive, central memory, regulatory and stem cell-like memory populations was sorted via CD45RO/CCR7/CD25/CD127/CD95/CD27. The CDR3 is 12 residues long. V lost 8 bases and J 2 bases, leaving 8 bases between the germline ends. Germline-derived CDR1 and CDR2 are SEHNR and FQNEAQ (reference sequence). Isolated RNA was reverse transcribed in full, so expressed TCRB transcripts were sequenced. The assay was immunoSEQ multiplex PCR, and TCRdb's table has in-frame clones only and misses some. Of 850,000 to 900,000 clones listed, 17% were seen once; the top ten hold around 0.02%.

This clonotype was sampled from a woman younger than 35 in good health. The sample taken for sequencing was naive CD4+ T cells from blood. The rearrangement uses TRBV7-9 and TRBJ2-3; D is uncertain. This CDR3 reads CASAPATDTQYF. CDR3 bases: TGTGCCAGCGCTCCAGCCACAGATACGCAGTATTTT.